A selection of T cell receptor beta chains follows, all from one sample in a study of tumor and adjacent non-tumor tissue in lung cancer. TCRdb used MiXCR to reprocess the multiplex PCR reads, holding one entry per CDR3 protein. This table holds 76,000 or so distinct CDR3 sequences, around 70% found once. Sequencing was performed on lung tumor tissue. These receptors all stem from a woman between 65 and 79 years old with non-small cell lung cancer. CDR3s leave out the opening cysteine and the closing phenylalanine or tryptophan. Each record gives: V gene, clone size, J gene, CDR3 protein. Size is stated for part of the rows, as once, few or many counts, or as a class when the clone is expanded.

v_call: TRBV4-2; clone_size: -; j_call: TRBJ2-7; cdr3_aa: ASSQPPRGLECEQY
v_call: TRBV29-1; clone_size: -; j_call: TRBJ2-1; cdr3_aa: SLTGISYNQQF
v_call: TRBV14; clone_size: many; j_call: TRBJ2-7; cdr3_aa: ASSPGRTSIGEQY
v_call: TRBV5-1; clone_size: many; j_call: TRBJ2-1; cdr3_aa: ASSIETSSYNEQF
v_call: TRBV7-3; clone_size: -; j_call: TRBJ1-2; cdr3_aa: ANSSNPRDPIS
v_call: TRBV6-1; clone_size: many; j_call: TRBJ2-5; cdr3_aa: ASSILAGEETQY
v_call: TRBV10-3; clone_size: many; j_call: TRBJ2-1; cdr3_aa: AISGGDIQGNEQF
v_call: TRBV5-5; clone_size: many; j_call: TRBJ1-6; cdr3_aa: ASSLVLQGNSPLH
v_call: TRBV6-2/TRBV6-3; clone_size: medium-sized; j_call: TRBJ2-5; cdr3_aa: ASRRVETQY
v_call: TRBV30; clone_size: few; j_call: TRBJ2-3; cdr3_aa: AWSVHQVVDMQY
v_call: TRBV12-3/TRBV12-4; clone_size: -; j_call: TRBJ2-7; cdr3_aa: ACIISDRDHEQY
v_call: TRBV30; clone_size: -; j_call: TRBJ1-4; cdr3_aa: AWTWQANREIY
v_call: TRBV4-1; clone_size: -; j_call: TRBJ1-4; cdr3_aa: ATSQDKGAGGEELF
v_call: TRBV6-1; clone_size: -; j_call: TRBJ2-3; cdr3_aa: ASSGFSTDTRY
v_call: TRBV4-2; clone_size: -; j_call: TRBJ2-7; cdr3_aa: ANSQVFIRLLAELPSSYGQH
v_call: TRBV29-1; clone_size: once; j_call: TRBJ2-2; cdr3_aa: NVARGRNGELF
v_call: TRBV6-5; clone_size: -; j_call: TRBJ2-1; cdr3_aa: ASSRGTSPNNEQF
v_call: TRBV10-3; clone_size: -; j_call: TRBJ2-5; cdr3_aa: AISEYGLVAGEVETQY
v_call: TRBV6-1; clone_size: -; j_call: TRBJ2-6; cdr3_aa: ASGQGSSSRANVLI
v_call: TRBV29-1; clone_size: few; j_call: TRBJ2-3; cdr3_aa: SVAQEILDTQY
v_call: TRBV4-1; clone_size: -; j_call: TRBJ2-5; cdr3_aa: ASNALRSGHETQY
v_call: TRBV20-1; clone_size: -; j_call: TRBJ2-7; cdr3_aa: SAPPSGSKAYEQY
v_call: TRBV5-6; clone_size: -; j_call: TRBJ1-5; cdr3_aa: ASSSRHDQPQH
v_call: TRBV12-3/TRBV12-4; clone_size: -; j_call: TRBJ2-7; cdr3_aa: ASIRGNIYEQY
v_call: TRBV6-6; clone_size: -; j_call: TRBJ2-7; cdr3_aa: GSSSGTGTYEQY
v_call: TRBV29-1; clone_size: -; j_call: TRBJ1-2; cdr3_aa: SAAPDSTYGYT
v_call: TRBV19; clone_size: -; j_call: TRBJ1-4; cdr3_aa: ASSITHEKLF
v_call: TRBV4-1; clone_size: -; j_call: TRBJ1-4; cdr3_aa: VSSQDHVAAGEKLF
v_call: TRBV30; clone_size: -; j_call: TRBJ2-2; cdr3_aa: AWGRLKNSGELF
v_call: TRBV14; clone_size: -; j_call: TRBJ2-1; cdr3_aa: VSSQLLGTDIDNEQF
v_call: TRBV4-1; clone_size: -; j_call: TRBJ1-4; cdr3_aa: DSRGGTSERLF
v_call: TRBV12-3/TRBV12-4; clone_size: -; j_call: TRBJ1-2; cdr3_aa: DSSYTSYGYA
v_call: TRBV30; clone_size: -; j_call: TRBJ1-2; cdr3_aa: AWSVLRQGSGYT
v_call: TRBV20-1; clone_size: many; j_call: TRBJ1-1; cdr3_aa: SARDRQGAFMNTEAF
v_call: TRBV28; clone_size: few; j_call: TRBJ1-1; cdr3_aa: ATYGTEAS
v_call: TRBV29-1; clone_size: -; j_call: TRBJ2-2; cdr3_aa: RTLTAPGQGSGELF
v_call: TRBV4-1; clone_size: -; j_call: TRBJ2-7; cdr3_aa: ASSQEASGRAVVYEQY
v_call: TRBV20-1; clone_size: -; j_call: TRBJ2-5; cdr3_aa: NAWDRQETQY
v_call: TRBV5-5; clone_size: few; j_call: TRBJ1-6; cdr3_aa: ASSLEGTGNSSPLH
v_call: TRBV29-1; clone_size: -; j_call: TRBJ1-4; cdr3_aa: CVELATNEKLF
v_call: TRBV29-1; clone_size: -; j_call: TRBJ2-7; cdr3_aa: SVQGHGTSEQY
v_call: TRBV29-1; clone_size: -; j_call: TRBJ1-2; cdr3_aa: NVVTPGQIYGHT
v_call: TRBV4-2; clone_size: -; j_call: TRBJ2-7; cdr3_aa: ASSQDSSGRAYKKY
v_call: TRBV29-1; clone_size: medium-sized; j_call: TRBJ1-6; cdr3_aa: SVEERGPGSPLH
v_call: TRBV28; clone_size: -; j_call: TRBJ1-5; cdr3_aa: ASSLRNPAGGSCNQPQH
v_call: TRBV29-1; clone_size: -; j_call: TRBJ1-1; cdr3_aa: TGRTKLNTEAF
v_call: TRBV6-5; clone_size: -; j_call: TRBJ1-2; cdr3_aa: ASSPSITPFGGYT
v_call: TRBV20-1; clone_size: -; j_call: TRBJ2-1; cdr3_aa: SARVRGASYNERF
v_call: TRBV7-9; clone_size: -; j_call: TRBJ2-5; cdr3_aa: ASSQAYLLVDHQETQY
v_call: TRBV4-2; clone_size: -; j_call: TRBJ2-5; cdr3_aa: ASIQAPAGGGETQY
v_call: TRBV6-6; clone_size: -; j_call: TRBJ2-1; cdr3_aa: ASRDPTGGSAGEQF
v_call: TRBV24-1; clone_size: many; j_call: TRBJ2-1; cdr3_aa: ATSDRQFSFDNEQF
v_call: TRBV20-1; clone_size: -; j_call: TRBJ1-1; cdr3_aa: CANARTGGGTEAF
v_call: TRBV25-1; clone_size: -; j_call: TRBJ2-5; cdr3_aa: ASQARETQY
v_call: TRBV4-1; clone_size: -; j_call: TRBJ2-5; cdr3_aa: ASSQDGLQETQC
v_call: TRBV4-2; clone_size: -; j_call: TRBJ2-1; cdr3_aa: AGSPCLASGRAQREQF
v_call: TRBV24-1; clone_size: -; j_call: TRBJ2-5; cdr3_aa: ATSETTGIQETQY
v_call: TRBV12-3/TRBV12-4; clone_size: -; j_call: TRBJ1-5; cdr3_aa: TSSAKTGGVNQPQH
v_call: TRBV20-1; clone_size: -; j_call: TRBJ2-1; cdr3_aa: SSSIPGLAGVLGLNEQF
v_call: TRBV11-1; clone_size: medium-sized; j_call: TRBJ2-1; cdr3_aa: ASSPGLVYNEQF